A selection of T cell receptor beta chains follows, all from one sample in a study of OX40 agonist ivuxolimab in advanced cancers. TCRdb's copy holds only in-frame clones and misses some; the assay was immunoSEQ multiplex PCR. The sample lists under 13,000 clones; more than 70% were seen once. The sequencing here drew on CD4+ or CD8+ T cells sorted from blood, taken in a trial of the OX40 agonist ivuxolimab. The receptor source for this set is an adult with an advanced solid tumor such as melanoma, head and neck, liver or kidney cancer. Each CDR3 is given with its conserved first and last residue.

V gene	J gene	CDR3 length	CDR3 protein
TRBV4-2	TRBJ2-7	13	CASSQDIGGEQYF
TRBV7-8	TRBJ2-5	14	CASSLAGGMETQYF
TRBV29-1	TRBJ2-2	13	CSARDPDTGELFF
TRBV27	TRBJ1-2	15	CASSLSTATNYGYTF
TRBV6-4	TRBJ2-3	15	CASSVSGGAPDTQYF
TRBV7-9	TRBJ2-7	12	CASSLGSYEQYF
TRBV7-3	TRBJ2-1	17	CASSRYKWDTAYNEQFF
TRBV27	TRBJ2-7	16	CASSLMTGDSSYEQYF
TRBV11-2	TRBJ1-4	19	CASSLDGQGVTLGHEKLFF
TRBV6-5	TRBJ1-2	13	CASSLTGNYGYTF
TRBV27	TRBJ1-2	11	CASSPDILDTF
TRBV5-6	TRBJ1-3	12	CASSLAGGTIYF
TRBV10-1	TRBJ2-1	14	CASSDSGGASEQFF
TRBV6-6	TRBJ2-5	13	CASTAGGQETQYF
TRBV7-9	TRBJ2-5	14	CASRPGLAEETQYF
TRBV6-4	TRBJ1-1	13	CASSQGDNTEAFF
TRBV9	TRBJ2-1	15	CASSVEAGVSNEQFF
TRBV7-7	TRBJ1-1	14	CASSLAVDSTEAFF
TRBV5-4	TRBJ2-3	14	CASSRDYSTDTQYF
TRBV5-8	TRBJ2-7	14	CASSLSTGRSEQYF
TRBV2	TRBJ2-1	12	CASQGDRNEQFF
TRBV6-6	TRBJ1-3	16	CASSYDPASSGNTIYF
TRBV11-3	TRBJ2-7	15	CASSLGLETYYEQYF
TRBV30	TRBJ1-5	14	CAWSVPGRISPQHF
TRBV14	TRBJ2-2	15	CASSQPGSRGGELFF
TRBV2	TRBJ1-4	15	CASTGTVATNEKLFF
TRBV6-6	TRBJ2-5	15	CASTNSRGGGETQYF